This is a list of T cell receptor beta chains from one sample in a study of CD8 T cells in Susac syndrome. TCRdb called the immunoSEQ multiplex PCR reads again in MiXCR, with one record for every CDR3 protein. The sample holds some 110,000 distinct CDR3 sequences, more than 80% seen once. Sample: CD8+ T cells from PBMCs. The receptors derive from a human donor with multiple sclerosis. Each CDR3 is given with its conserved first and last residue. Fields, in order: CDR3 DNA, CDR3 protein, D gene, J gene, CDR3 length, clone size, V gene. The D gene is left open where the match is weak. The size of a clone is reported for some rows only, either as once, few or many, or as a class for expanded clones.

CDR3nt: TGCAGTGCTAGAGATCGGACAGTTCGTGAAGCTTTCTTT
CDR3aa: CSARDRTVREAFF
d_gene: -
j_gene: TRBJ1-1
len: 13
abundance: once
v_gene: TRBV20-1

CDR3nt: TGTGCCAGCAGCTTAGGAACTCCGGGGGCGACCAAAAACATTCAGTACTTC
CDR3aa: CASSLGTPGATKNIQYF
d_gene: -
j_gene: TRBJ2-4
len: 17
abundance: -
v_gene: TRBV7-2

CDR3nt: TGTGCCTGGAGTCGCGGAGGGGGCAACACTGAAGCTTTCTTT
CDR3aa: CAWSRGGGNTEAFF
d_gene: TRBD1
j_gene: TRBJ1-1
len: 14
abundance: -
v_gene: TRBV30

CDR3nt: TGCGCCAGCAGCGAAGGGGTAATGAACACTGAAGCTTTCTTT
CDR3aa: CASSEGVMNTEAFF
d_gene: -
j_gene: TRBJ1-1
len: 14
abundance: -
v_gene: TRBV4-1

CDR3nt: TGTGCCAGCAGCTTACCCTCCTGGCCTTCACCCCTCCACTTT
CDR3aa: CASSLPSWPSPLHF
d_gene: -
j_gene: TRBJ1-6
len: 14
abundance: few
v_gene: TRBV11-2

CDR3nt: TGTGCCTGGAGTCTGGGCTCCTATGGCTACACCTTC
CDR3aa: CAWSLGSYGYTF
d_gene: -
j_gene: TRBJ1-2
len: 12
abundance: -
v_gene: TRBV30

CDR3nt: TGTGCCAGCAGTTACGGGGGGGGCGAGCAGTACTTC
CDR3aa: CASSYGGGEQYF
d_gene: TRBD2
j_gene: TRBJ2-7
len: 12
abundance: -
v_gene: TRBV6-2/TRBV6-3

CDR3nt: TGTGCCAGCAGCCGACAGGGTAGGGTGAATACGCAGTATTTT
CDR3aa: CASSRQGRVNTQYF
d_gene: TRBD1
j_gene: TRBJ2-3
len: 14
abundance: -
v_gene: TRBV3-1

CDR3nt: TGTGCCAGCAGCGCCGACGGGACAGGGAGCTATGGCTACACCTTC
CDR3aa: CASSADGTGSYGYTF
d_gene: TRBD1
j_gene: TRBJ1-2
len: 15
abundance: -
v_gene: TRBV9

CDR3nt: TGCGCCAGCAGCTTTAGTCACGGGGGCAATGAGCAGTTCTTC
CDR3aa: CASSFSHGGNEQFF
d_gene: -
j_gene: TRBJ2-1
len: 14
abundance: -
v_gene: TRBV5-1

CDR3nt: TGCAGCGCCGGCGGGGGGGCTGTCAAAAACATTCAGTACTTC
CDR3aa: CSAGGGAVKNIQYF
d_gene: TRBD2
j_gene: TRBJ2-4
len: 14
abundance: -
v_gene: TRBV29-1

CDR3nt: TGTGCCACCAGCATGGACAGGGGGCGTAATTCACCCCTCCACTTT
CDR3aa: CATSMDRGRNSPLHF
d_gene: TRBD1
j_gene: TRBJ1-6
len: 15
abundance: -
v_gene: TRBV15

CDR3nt: TGTGCTAGTGGTTTGGGCAGGAGGGTGTACTACACCTTC
CDR3aa: CASGLGRRVYYTF
d_gene: -
j_gene: TRBJ1-2
len: 13
abundance: -
v_gene: TRBV12-5

CDR3nt: TGTGCCAGCAGTTTACTTGGCGGATCGAACACCGGGGAGCTGTTTTTT
CDR3aa: CASSLLGGSNTGELFF
d_gene: -
j_gene: TRBJ2-2
len: 16
abundance: -
v_gene: TRBV27

CDR3nt: TGTGCCAGCAGCTTGAGGGCGAGCACAGATACGCAGTATTTT
CDR3aa: CASSLRASTDTQYF
d_gene: -
j_gene: TRBJ2-3
len: 14
abundance: -
v_gene: TRBV13

CDR3nt: TGCGCCAGCAGCTTGGACCTTACTAGCGGGAGGGGTAATGAGCAGTTCTTC
CDR3aa: CASSLDLTSGRGNEQFF
d_gene: TRBD2
j_gene: TRBJ2-1
len: 17
abundance: -
v_gene: TRBV5-1

CDR3nt: TGCAGCGTTGGATTTAGGCAGGGCAGCAATCAGCCCCAGCATTTT
CDR3aa: CSVGFRQGSNQPQHF
d_gene: -
j_gene: TRBJ1-5
len: 15
abundance: -
v_gene: TRBV29-1

CDR3nt: TGTGCCAGCAGGACGGAGTACAATGAGCAGTTCTTC
CDR3aa: CASRTEYNEQFF
d_gene: -
j_gene: TRBJ2-1
len: 12
abundance: -
v_gene: TRBV3-1

CDR3nt: TGTGCCAGCAGCTTAGGGACCGTGAGCTCCTACAATGAGCAGTTCTTC
CDR3aa: CASSLGTVSSYNEQFF
d_gene: -
j_gene: TRBJ2-1
len: 16
abundance: once
v_gene: TRBV13

CDR3nt: TGTGCCAGCAGCTTCGAACAGGGGGCGCCAGAGACCCAGTACTTC
CDR3aa: CASSFEQGAPETQYF
d_gene: TRBD1
j_gene: TRBJ2-5
len: 15
abundance: -
v_gene: TRBV5-8

CDR3nt: TGTGCCACCAGATCCCCAGGGGGAGGCCCGACCGGGGAGCTGTTTTTT
CDR3aa: CATRSPGGGPTGELFF
d_gene: -
j_gene: TRBJ2-2
len: 16
abundance: once
v_gene: TRBV15

CDR3nt: TGTGCCAGCAGCCCTCCCGGACGCGGGGGCACTGAAGCTTTCTTT
CDR3aa: CASSPPGRGGTEAFF
d_gene: -
j_gene: TRBJ1-1
len: 15
abundance: -
v_gene: TRBV3-1

CDR3nt: TGTGCCAGCAGCCACCCACCGACGACAGGGAGGGGTGAAAAACTGTTTTTT
CDR3aa: CASSHPPTTGRGEKLFF
d_gene: TRBD1
j_gene: TRBJ1-4
len: 17
abundance: -
v_gene: TRBV2

CDR3nt: TGCTCAGTTGGCGGGGGGACACCCCAAGAGACCCAGTACTTC
CDR3aa: CSVGGGTPQETQYF
d_gene: TRBD2
j_gene: TRBJ2-5
len: 14
abundance: -
v_gene: TRBV20-1

CDR3nt: TGTGCCAGCAGTCGGGACCGGGAGACCCAGTACTTC
CDR3aa: CASSRDRETQYF
d_gene: -
j_gene: TRBJ2-5
len: 12
abundance: -
v_gene: TRBV6-5

CDR3nt: TGCGCCAGCAGAATGACGGAGGCAGGGAGGTTATCTGAAGCTTTCTTT
CDR3aa: CASRMTEAGRLSEAFF
d_gene: -
j_gene: TRBJ1-1
len: 16
abundance: -
v_gene: TRBV5-1

CDR3nt: TGCGCCAGCAGCCCGGGGACAGGGAAGGAGCAGTACTTC
CDR3aa: CASSPGTGKEQYF
d_gene: TRBD1
j_gene: TRBJ2-7
len: 13
abundance: -
v_gene: TRBV5-1

CDR3nt: TGTGCCTTAGCGGAAGATACGCAGTATTTT
CDR3aa: CALAEDTQYF
d_gene: -
j_gene: TRBJ2-3
len: 10
abundance: -
v_gene: TRBV2

CDR3nt: TGTGCCAGCACCCTCGACAGGGGGCCTTCCGTTTTT
CDR3aa: CASTLDRGPSVF
d_gene: TRBD1
j_gene: TRBJ1-1
len: 12
abundance: -
v_gene: TRBV19

CDR3nt: TGTGCCTGGAGTCTCACAGGGGGCTTAGAGCAGTACTTC
CDR3aa: CAWSLTGGLEQYF
d_gene: TRBD1
j_gene: TRBJ2-7
len: 13
abundance: once
v_gene: TRBV30

CDR3nt: TGCGCCAGCAGCTTCGCGCCGGGGACAGAACCTCCAACTAATGAAAAACTGTTTTTT
CDR3aa: CASSFAPGTEPPTNEKLFF
d_gene: TRBD1
j_gene: TRBJ1-4
len: 19
abundance: few
v_gene: TRBV5-1